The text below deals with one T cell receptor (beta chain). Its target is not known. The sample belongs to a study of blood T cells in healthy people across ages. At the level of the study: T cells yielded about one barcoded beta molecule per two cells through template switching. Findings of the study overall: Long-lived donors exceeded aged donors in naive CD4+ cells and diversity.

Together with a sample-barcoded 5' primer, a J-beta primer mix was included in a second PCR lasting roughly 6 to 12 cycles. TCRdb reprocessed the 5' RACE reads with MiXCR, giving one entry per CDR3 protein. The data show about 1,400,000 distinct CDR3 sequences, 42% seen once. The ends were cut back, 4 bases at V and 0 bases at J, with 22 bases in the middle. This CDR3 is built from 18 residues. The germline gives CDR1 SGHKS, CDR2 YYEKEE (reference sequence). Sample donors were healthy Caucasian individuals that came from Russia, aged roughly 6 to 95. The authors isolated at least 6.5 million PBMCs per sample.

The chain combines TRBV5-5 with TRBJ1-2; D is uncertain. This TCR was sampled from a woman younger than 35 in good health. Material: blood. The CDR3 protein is CASSPRLGFQNSNYGYTF. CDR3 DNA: TGTGCCAGCAGCCCCCGACTGGGCTTCCAGAACTCTAACTATGGCTACACCTTC.